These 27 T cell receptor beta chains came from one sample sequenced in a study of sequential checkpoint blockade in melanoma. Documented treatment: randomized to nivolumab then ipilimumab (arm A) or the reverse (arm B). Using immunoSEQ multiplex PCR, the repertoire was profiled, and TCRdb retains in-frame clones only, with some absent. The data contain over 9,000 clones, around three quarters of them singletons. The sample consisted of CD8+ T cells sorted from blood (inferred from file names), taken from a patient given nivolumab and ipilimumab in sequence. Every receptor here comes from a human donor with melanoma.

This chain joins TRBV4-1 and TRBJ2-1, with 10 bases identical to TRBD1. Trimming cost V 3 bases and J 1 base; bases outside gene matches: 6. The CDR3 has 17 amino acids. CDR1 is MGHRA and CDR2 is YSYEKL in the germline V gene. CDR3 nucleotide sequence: TGCGCCAGCAGCCAGCCCCGGACAGGGGGATCCTACAATGAGCAGTTCTTC. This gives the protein CASSQPRTGGSYNEQFF.

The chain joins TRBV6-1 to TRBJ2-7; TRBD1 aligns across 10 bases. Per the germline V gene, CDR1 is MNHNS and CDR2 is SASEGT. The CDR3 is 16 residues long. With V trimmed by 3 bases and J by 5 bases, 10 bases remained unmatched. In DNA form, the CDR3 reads TGTGCCAGCAGTGAGGGGGTGGGACAGGGGTTAGACGAGCAGTACTTC. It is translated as CASSEGVGQGLDEQYF.

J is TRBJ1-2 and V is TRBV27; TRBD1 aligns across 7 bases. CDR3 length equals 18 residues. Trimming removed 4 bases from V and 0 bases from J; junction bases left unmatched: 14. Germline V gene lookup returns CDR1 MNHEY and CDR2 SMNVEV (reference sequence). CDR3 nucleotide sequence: TGTGCCAGCAGTTCGGGACCGGGCGGGACAGATCCTAACTATGGCTACACCTTC. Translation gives CASSSGPGGTDPNYGYTF.

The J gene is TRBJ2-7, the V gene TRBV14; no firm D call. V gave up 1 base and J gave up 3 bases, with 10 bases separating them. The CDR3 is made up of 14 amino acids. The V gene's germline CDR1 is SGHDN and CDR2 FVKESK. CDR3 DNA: TGTGCCAGCAGCCAAGCTGCGAAGATCTACGAGCAGTACTTC. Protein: CASSQAAKIYEQYF.

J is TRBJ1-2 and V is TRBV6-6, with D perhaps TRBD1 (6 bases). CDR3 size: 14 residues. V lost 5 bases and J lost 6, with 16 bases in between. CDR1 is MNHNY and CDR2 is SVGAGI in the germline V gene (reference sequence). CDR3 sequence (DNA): TGTGCCAGCAGTCCGAAACAGGGTCAGAATGGCTACACCTTC. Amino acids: CASSPKQGQNGYTF.

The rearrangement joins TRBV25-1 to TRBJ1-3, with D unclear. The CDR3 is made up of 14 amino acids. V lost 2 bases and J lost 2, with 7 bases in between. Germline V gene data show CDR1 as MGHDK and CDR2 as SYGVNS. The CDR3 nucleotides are TGTGCCAGCAGTGAAGACGGGACTGGAAACACCATATATTTT. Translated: CASSEDGTGNTIYF.

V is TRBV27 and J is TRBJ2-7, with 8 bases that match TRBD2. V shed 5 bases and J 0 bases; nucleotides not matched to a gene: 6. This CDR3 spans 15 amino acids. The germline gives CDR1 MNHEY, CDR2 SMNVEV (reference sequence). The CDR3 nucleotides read TGTGCCAGCAGTCCACTAGCGGCAAGCTCCTACGAGCAGTACGTC. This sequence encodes CASSPLAASSYEQYV.

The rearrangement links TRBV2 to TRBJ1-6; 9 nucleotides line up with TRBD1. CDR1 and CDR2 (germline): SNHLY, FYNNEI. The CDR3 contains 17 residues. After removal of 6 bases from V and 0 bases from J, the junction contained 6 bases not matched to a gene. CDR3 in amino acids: CASRDLTGGSYNSPLHF. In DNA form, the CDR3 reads TGTGCCAGCAGAGACCTGACAGGGGGCTCCTATAATTCACCCCTCCACTTT.

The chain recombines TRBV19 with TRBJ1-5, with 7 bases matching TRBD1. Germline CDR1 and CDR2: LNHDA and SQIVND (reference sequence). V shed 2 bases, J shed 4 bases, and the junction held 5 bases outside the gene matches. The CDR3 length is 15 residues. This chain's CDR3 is CASSIWGTVNQPQHF. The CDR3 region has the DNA TGTGCCAGTAGTATATGGGGGACAGTGAATCAGCCCCAGCATTTT. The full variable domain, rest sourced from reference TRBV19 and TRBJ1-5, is DGGITQSPKYLFRKEGQNVTLSCEQNLNHDAMYWYRQDPGQGLRLIYYSQIVNDFQKGDIAEGYSVSREKKESFPLTVTSAQKNPTAFYLCASSIWGTVNQPQHFGDGTRLSIL.

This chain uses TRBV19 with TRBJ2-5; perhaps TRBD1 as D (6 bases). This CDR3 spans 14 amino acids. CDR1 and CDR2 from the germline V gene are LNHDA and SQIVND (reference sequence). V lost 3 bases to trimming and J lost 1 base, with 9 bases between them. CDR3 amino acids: CASSIMDSQETQYF. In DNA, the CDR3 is TGTGCCAGTAGTATTATGGACAGCCAAGAGACCCAGTACTTC.

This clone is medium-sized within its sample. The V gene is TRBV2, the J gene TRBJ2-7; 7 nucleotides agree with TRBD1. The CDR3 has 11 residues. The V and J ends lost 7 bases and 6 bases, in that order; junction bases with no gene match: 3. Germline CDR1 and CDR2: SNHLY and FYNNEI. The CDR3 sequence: CASNSGGEQYF. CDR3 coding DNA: TGTGCCAGCAATTCAGGGGGCGAGCAGTACTTC.

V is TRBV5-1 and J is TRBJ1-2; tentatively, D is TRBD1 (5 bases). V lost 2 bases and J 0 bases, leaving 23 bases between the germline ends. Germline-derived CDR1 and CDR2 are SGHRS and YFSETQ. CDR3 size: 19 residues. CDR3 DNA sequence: TGCGCCAGCAGCTTCCTCGGACACGGGGGGATCCTAGCTAACTATGGCTACACCTTC. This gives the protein CASSFLGHGGILANYGYTF.

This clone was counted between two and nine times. The CDR3 sequence: CASSLTGAHEQYF. The CDR3 DNA is TGTGCCAGCAGCTTGACAGGGGCCCACGAGCAGTACTTC. The chain has TRBV7-9 and TRBJ2-7; 8 bases align to TRBD1. Germline CDR1 is SEHNR and CDR2 is FQNEAQ (reference sequence). Trimming at V came to 3 bases and at J to 5 bases, leaving 3 bases not matched to a gene. The CDR3 contains 13 residues.

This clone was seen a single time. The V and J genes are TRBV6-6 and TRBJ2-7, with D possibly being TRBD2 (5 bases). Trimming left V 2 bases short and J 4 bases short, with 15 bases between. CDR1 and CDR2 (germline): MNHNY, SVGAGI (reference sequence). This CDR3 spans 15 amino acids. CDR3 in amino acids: CASSYAGGPNYEQYV. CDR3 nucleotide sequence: TGTGCCAGCAGTTACGCAGGCGGGCCGAATTACGAGCAGTACGTC.

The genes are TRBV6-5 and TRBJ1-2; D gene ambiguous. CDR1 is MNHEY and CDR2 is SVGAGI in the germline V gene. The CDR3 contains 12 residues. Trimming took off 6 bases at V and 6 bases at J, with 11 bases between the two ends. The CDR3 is CASSLVGDGYTF. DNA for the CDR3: TGTGCCAGCAGCCTCGTGGGCGATGGCTACACCTTC.

CDR3 coding DNA: TGTGCCAGCAGCGCCGGGCAGGCGGGCGGGGAGACCCAGTACTTC. Its translation: CASSAGQAGGETQYF. The chain carries TRBV7-8 and TRBJ2-5; possible D gene TRBD2, 5 bases. Trimming took 5 bases from V and 5 from J, leaving 18 bases between them. The CDR3 runs to 15 residues. CDR1 SGHVS and CDR2 FQNEAQ come from the germline V gene.

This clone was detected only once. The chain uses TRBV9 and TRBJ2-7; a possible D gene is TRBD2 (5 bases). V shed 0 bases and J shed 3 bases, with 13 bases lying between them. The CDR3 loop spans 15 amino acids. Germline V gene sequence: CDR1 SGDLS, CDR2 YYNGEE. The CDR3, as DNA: TGTGCCAGCAGCGTAGTAAGCGGTATGGTCTACGAGCAGTACTTC. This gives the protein CASSVVSGMVYEQYF.

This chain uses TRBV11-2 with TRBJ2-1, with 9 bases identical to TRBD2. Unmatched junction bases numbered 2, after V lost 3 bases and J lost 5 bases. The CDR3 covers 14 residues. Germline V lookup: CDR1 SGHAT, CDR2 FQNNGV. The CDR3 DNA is TGTGCCAGCAGCTTGCCTAGCGGGAACAATGAGCAGTTCTTC. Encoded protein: CASSLPSGNNEQFF.

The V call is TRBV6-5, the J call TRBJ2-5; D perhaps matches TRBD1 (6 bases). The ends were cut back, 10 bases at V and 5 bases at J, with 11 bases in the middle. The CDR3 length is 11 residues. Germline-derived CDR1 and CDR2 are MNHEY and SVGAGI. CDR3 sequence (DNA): TGTGCCATTGGACAGCTCGAGACCCAGTACTTC. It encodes CAIGQLETQYF.

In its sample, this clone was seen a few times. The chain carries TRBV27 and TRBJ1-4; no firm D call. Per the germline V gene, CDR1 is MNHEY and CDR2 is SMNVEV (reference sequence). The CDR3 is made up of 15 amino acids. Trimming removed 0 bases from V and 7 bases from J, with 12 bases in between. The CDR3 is CASSLSILSGEKLFF. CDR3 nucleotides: TGTGCCAGCAGTTTATCAATCCTCTCGGGTGAAAAACTGTTTTTT.

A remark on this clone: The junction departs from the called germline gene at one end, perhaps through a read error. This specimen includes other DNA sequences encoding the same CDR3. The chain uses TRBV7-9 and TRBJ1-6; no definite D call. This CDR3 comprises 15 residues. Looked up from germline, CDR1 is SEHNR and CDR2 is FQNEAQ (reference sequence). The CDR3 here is CASSYPGVGNSPLHF. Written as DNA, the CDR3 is TGTGCCAGCAGCTACCCCGGGGTCGGTAATTCACCCCTCCATTTT. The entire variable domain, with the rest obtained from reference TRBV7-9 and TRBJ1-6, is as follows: DTGVSQNPRHKITKRGQNVTFRCDPISEHNRLYWYRQTLGQGPEFLTYFQNEAQLEKSRLLSDRFSAERPKGSFSTLEIQRTEQGDSAMYLCASSYPGVGNSPLHFGNGTRLTVT.

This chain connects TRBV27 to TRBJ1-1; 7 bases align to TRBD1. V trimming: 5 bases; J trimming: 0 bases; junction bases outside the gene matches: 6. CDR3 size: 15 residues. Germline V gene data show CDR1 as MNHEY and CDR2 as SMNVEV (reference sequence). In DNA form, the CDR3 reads TGTGCCAGCAGTCCACCGGGACAGATGAACACTGAAGCTTTCTTT. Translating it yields CASSPPGQMNTEAFF.

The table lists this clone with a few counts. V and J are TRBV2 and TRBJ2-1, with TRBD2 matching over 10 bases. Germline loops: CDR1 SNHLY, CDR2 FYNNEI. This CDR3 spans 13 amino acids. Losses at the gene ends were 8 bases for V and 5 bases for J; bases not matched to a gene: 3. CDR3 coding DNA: TGTGCCAGCGGCGGACTAGCGGACAATGAGCAGTTCTTC. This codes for CASGGLADNEQFF.

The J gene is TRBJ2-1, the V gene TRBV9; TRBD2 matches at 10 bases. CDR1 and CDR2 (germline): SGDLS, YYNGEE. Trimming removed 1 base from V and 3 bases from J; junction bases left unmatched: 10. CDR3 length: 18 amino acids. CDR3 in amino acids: CASSVKSSGRGGYNEQFF. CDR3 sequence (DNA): TGTGCCAGCAGCGTAAAGTCTAGCGGGAGAGGGGGCTACAATGAGCAGTTCTTC.

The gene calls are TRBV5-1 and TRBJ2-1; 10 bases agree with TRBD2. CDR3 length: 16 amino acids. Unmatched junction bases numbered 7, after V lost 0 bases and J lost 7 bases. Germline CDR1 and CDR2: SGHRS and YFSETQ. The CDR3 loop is CASSLVVAGGRNEQFF. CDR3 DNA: TGCGCCAGCAGCTTGGTGGTAGCGGGAGGTAGGAATGAGCAGTTCTTC. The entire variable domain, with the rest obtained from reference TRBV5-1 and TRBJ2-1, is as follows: KAGVTQTPRYLIKTRGQQVTLSCSPISGHRSVSWYQQTPGQGLQFLFEYFSETQRNKGNFPGRFSGRQFSNSRSEMNVSTLELGDSALYLCASSLVVAGGRNEQFFGPGTRLTVL.

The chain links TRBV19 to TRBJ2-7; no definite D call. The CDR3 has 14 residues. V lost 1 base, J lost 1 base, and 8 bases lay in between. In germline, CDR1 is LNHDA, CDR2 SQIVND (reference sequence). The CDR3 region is CASSIGSTSYEQYF. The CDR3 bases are TGTGCCAGTAGTATAGGGAGCACATCCTACGAGCAGTACTTC. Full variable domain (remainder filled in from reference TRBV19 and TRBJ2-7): DGGITQSPKYLFRKEGQNVTLSCEQNLNHDAMYWYRQDPGQGLRLIYYSQIVNDFQKGDIAEGYSVSREKKESFPLTVTSAQKNPTAFYLCASSIGSTSYEQYFGPGTRLTVT.

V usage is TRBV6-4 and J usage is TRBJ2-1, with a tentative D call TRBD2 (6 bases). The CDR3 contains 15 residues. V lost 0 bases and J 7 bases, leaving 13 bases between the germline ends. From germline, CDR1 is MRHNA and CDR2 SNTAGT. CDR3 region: CASSDSGLGGNEQFF. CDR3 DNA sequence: TGTGCCAGCAGTGACTCGGGGCTGGGAGGAAATGAGCAGTTCTTC.